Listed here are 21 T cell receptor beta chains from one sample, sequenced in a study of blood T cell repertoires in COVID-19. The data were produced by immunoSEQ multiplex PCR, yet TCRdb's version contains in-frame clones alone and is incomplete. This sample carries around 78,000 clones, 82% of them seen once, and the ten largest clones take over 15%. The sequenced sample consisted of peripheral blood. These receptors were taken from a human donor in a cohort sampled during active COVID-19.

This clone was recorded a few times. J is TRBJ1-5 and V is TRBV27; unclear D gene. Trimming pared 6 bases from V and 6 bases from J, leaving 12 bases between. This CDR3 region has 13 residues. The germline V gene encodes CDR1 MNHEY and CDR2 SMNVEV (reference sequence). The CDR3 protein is CASRRSAVQPQHF. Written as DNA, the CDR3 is TGTGCCAGCAGACGGAGTGCGGTTCAGCCCCAGCATTTT.

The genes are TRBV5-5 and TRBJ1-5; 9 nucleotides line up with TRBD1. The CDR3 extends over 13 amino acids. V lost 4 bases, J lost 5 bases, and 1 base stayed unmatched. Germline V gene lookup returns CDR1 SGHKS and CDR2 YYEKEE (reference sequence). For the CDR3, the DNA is TGTGCCAGCAGCGGGGACAGGGATCAGCCCCAGCATTTT. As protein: CASSGDRDQPQHF. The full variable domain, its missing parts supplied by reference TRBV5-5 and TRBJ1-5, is DAGVTQSPTHLIKTRGQQVTLRCSPISGHKSVSWYQQVLGQGPQFIFQYYEKEERGRGNFPDRFSARQFPNYSSELNVNALLLGDSALYLCASSGDRDQPQHFGDGTRLSIL.

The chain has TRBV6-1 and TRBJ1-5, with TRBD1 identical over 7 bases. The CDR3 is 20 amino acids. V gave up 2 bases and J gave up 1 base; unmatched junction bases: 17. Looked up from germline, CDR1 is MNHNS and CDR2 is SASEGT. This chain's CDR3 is CASSERVQGRVGGSNQPQHF. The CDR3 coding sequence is TGTGCCAGCAGTGAACGGGTACAGGGGCGCGTAGGAGGAAGCAATCAGCCCCAGCATTTT.

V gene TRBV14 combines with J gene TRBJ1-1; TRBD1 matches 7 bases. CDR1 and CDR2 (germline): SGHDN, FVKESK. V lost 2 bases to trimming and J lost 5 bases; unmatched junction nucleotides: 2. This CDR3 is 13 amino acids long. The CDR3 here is CASSQLDRTEAFF. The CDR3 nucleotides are TGTGCCAGCAGCCAATTGGACAGGACTGAAGCTTTCTTT.

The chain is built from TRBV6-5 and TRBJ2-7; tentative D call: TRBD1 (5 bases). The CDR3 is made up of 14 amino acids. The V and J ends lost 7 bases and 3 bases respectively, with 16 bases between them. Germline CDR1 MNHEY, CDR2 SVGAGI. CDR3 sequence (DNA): TGTGCCAGCACCTTACAGGAGCCCCTCTACGAGCAGTACTTC. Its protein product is CASTLQEPLYEQYF.

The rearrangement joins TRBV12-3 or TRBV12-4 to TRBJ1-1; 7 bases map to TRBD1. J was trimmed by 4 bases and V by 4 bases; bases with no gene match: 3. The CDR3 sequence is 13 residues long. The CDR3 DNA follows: TGTGCCAGCAGTTCATCAGGGGGCACTGAAGCTTTCTTT. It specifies CASSSSGGTEAFF.

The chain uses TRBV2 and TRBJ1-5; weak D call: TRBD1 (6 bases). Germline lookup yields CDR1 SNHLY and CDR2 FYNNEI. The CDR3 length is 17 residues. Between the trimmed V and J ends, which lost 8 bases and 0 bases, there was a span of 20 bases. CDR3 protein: CASGPGGGQLSNQPQHF. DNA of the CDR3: TGTGCCAGCGGTCCGGGAGGGGGACAACTTAGCAATCAGCCCCAGCATTTT. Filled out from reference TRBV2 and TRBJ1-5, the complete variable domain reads EPEVTQTPSHQVTQMGQEVILRCVPISNHLYFYWYRQILGQKVEFLVSFYNNEISEKSEIFDDQFSVERPDGSNFTLKIRSTKLEDSAMYFCASGPGGGQLSNQPQHFGDGTRLSIL.

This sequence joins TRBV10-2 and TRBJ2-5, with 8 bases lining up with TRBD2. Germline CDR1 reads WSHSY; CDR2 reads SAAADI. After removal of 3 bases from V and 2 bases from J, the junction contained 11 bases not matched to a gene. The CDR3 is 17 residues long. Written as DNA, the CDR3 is TGCGCCAGCAGTGACCCCCTCTTCGCGGGGGGACAAGAGACCCAGTACTTC. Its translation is CASSDPLFAGGQETQYF.

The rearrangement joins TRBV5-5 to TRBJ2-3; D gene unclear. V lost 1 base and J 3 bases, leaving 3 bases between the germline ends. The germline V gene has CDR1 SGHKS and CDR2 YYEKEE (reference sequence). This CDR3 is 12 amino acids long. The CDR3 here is CASSLSTDTQYF. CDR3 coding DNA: TGTGCCAGCAGCTTGTCTACAGATACGCAGTATTTT.

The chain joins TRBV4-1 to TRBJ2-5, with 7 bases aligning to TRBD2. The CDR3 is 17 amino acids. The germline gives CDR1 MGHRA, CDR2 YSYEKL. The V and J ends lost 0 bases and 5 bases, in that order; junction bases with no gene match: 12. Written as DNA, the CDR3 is TGCGCCAGCAGCCAAGAAGTGGTGGGGGGGATATGGGAGACCCAGTACTTC. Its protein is CASSQEVVGGIWETQYF.

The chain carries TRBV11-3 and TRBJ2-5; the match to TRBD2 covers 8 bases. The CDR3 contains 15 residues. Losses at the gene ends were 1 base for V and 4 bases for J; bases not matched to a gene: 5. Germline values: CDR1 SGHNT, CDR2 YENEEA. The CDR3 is CASSLGSGRGETQYF. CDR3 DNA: TGTGCCAGCAGCTTAGGGTCCGGGAGGGGAGAGACCCAGTACTTC.

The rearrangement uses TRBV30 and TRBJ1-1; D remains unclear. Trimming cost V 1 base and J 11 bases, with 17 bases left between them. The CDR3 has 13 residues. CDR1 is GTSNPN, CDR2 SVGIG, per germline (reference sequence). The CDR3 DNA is TGTGCCTGGAGTGCCCTTCGGTCCTCTACGGCTTTCTTT. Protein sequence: CAWSALRSSTAFF. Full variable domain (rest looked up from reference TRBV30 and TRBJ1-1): SQTIHQWPATLVQPVGSPLSLECTVEGTSNPNLYWYRQAAGRGLQLLFYSVGIGQISSEVPQNLSASRPQDRQFILSSKKLLLSDSGFYLCAWSALRSSTAFFGQGTRLTVV.

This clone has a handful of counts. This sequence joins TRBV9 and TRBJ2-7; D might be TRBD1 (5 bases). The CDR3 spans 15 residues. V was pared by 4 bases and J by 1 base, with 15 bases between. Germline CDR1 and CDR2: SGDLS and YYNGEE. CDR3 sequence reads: CASSPKVGVSYEQYF. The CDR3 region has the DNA TGTGCCAGCAGCCCAAAGGTAGGGGTATCCTACGAGCAGTACTTC.

CDR3 sequence reads: CASSHGGGNQPQHF. As DNA, the CDR3 is TGTGCCAGCAGCCATGGGGGGGGCAATCAGCCCCAGCATTTT. V gene TRBV3-1 (or the pseudogene TRBV3-2) combines with J gene TRBJ1-5, with D possibly TRBD1 on 5 matching bases. Germline V CDR1 and CDR2: LGHDT, YNNKEL (reference sequence). V lost 3 bases and J lost 2, with 8 bases in between. The CDR3 is 14 residues long.

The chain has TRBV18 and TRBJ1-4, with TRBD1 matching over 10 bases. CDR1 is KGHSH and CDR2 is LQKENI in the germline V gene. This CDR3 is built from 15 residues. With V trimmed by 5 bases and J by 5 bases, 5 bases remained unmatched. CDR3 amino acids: CASSTRQGANEKLFF. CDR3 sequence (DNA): TGTGCCAGCTCAACTAGACAGGGGGCGAATGAAAAACTGTTTTTT.

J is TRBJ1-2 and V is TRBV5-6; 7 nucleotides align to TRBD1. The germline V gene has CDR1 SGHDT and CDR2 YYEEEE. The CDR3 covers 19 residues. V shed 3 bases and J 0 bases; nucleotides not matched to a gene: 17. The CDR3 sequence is CASSSPGGWGPVANYGYTF. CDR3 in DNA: TGTGCCAGCAGCTCCCCAGGGGGTTGGGGGCCCGTGGCTAACTATGGCTACACCTTC.

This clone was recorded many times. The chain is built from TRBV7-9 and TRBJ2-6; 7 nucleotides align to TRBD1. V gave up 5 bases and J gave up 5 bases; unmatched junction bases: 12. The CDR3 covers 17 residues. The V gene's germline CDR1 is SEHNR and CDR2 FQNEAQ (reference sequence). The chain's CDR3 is CASSPTGQPRRANVLTF. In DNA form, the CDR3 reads TGTGCCAGCAGCCCGACAGGGCAACCTCGCCGGGCCAACGTCCTGACTTTC.

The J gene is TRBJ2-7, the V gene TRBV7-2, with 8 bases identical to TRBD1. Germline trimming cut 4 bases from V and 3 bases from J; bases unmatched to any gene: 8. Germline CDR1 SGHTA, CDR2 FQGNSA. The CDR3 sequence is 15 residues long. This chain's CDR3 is CASSSGQGFYYEQYF. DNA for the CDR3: TGTGCCAGCAGCTCAGGACAGGGATTTTACTACGAGCAGTACTTC.

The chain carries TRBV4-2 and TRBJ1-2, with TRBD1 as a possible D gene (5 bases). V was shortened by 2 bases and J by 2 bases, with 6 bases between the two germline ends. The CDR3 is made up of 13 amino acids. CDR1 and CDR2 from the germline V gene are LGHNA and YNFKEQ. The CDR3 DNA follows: TGTGCCAGCAGCCAACAGGGAAACTATGGCTACACCTTC. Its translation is CASSQQGNYGYTF.

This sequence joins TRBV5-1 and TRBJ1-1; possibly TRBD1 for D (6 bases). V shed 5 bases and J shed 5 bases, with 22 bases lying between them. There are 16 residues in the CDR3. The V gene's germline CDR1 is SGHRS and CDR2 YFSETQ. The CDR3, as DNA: TGCGCCAGCAGTCAAGTGCGGGGGGCAAAGGGGACTGAAGCTTTCTTT. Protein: CASSQVRGAKGTEAFF.

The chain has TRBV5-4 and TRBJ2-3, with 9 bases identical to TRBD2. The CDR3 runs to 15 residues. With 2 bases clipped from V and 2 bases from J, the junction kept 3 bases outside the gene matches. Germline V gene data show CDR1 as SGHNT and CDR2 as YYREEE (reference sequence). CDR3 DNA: TGTGCCAGCAGCTTACTAGCGGGTACCACAGATACGCAGTATTTT. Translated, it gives CASSLLAGTTDTQYF.